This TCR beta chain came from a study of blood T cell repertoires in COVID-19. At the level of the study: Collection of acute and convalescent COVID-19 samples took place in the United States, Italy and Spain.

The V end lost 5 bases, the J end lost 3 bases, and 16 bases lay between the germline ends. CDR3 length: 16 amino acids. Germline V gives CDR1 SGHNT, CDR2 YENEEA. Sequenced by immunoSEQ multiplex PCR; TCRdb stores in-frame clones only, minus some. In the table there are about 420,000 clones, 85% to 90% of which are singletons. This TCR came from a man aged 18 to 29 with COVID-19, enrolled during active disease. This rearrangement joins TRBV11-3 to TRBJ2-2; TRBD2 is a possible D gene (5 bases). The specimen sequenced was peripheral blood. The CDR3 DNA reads TGTGCCAGCAGCGGCAGAGGACTTTCCTACACCGGGGAGCTGTTTTTT. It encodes CASSGRGLSYTGELFF.